This is a list of T cell receptor beta chains from one sample in a study of cytomegalovirus exposure and HLA in healthy donors. Clones were sequenced by immunoSEQ multiplex PCR, and TCRdb holds only the in-frame ones, with some missing. The table shows around 200,000 clones, with approximately 79% occurring only once. The sample was PBMCs. Receptors originate from a man younger than 35 in good health and CMV-seronegative. Each CDR3 is given with its conserved first and last residue. D genes are given only for firm matches. Clone size is stated in some rows and not others, as once, few, many or a class when expanded.

CDR3aa	CDR3nt	d_gene	j_gene	v_gene	abundance
CASSLGGLAGPYYEQYF	TGTGCCAGCAGCTTAGGCGGACTAGCGGGGCCATACTACGAGCAGTACTTC	TRBD2	TRBJ2-7	TRBV11-2	.
CASSSAGQQETQYF	TGTGCCAGCAGCTCCGCTGGACAGCAAGAGACCCAGTACTTC	.	TRBJ2-5	TRBV7-6	.
CASSLVAGASYEQYF	TGCGCCAGCAGCTTGGTGGCAGGCGCCTCCTACGAGCAGTACTTC	.	TRBJ2-7	TRBV5-1	.
CASSYEATGSYNSPLHF	TGTGCCAGCAGCTACGAAGCTACCGGCTCCTATAATTCACCCCTCCACTTT	.	TRBJ1-6	TRBV11-3	.
CASSPDGSSGNTIYF	TGTGCCAGCAGCCCTGACGGGAGCTCTGGAAACACCATATATTTT	.	TRBJ1-3	TRBV11-3	.
CASSPQRDTQYF	TGTGCCAGCAGTCCGCAGCGGGATACGCAGTATTTT	.	TRBJ2-3	TRBV27	.
CASSPSQGGDQPQHF	TGTGCCAGCTCACCCTCGCAGGGAGGGGATCAGCCCCAGCATTTT	.	TRBJ1-5	TRBV18	.
CASSLRTLYNEQFF	TGTGCCAGCAGTTTACGGACTCTTTACAATGAGCAGTTCTTC	.	TRBJ2-1	TRBV28	.
CASSYSRWTGVGYTF	TGTGCCAGCAGTTACTCCCGCTGGACAGGAGTAGGCTACACCTTC	TRBD1	TRBJ1-2	TRBV6-5	.
CAWDRVQETQYF	TGTGCCTGGGACAGGGTGCAAGAGACCCAGTACTTC	TRBD1	TRBJ2-5	TRBV30	.
CASTRSGGALETQYF	TGTGCCAGCACCCGTAGCGGGGGGGCCTTGGAGACCCAGTACTTC	TRBD2	TRBJ2-5	TRBV6-5	.
CASSVGVGLADGTDTQYF	TGTGCCAGCAGCGTAGGTGTGGGACTAGCGGACGGCACAGATACGCAGTATTTT	TRBD2	TRBJ2-3	TRBV9	.
CAWGIKGDGYNEQFF	TGTGCCTGGGGGATTAAGGGGGATGGGTACAATGAGCAGTTCTTC	.	TRBJ2-1	TRBV30	.
CASSMPGVYEQYF	TGTGCCAGTAGTATGCCGGGGGTCTACGAGCAGTACTTC	.	TRBJ2-7	TRBV19	few